These 9 T cell receptor beta chains originate from one sample sequenced in a study of blood T cell repertoires in COVID-19 (dated by TCRdb to the early 2020s). The library was obtained by the immunoSEQ multiplex PCR assay. TCRdb retrieved this table from immuneACCESS and kept in-frame rearrangements only. Not all clones are present; in checked studies, unresolved V genes account for under half, and no reason is known for the remainder. Across this sample there are 60,000 to 80,000 clones, with around 85% seen only once. The ten top clones hold roughly 24% of the sample. The sample consisted of peripheral blood. The source is a man in his fifties or sixties with acute or convalescent COVID-19.

CDR3 coding DNA: TGTGCCAGCTCACCAAAGGGTGGGGGACTCTCTGGGGCCAACGTCCTGACTTTC. It codes for CASSPKGGGLSGANVLTF. The chain has TRBV18 and TRBJ2-6; D perhaps matches TRBD2 (6 bases). CDR3 length equals 18 residues. V was shortened by 2 bases and J by 0 bases, with 14 bases between the two germline ends. Germline V gene sequence: CDR1 KGHSH, CDR2 LQKENI.

V gene TRBV15 combines with J gene TRBJ2-5, with 8 positions matching TRBD1. The V gene end was trimmed by 3 bases and the J gene end by 5 bases; junction bases not matched to a gene: 5. The CDR3 is 14 residues long. Germline-derived CDR1 and CDR2 are LNHNV and YYDKDF (reference sequence). The CDR3 region has the DNA TGTGCCACCAGCAGGGACAGGGCGGACGAGACCCAGTACTTC. It is translated as CATSRDRADETQYF.

The V call is TRBV11-1, the J call TRBJ2-7, with 8 positions matching TRBD1. The V gene's germline CDR1 is SGHAT and CDR2 FQDESV (reference sequence). CDR3 size: 13 residues. J lost 5 bases, V lost 5 bases, and 5 bases had no gene match. CDR3: CASSPDRVDEQYV. For the CDR3, the DNA is TGTGCCAGCAGCCCGGACAGGGTGGACGAGCAGTACGTC.

The chain uses TRBV5-4 and TRBJ2-5; weak D call: TRBD1 (5 bases). Germline V gene data show CDR1 as SGHNT and CDR2 as YYREEE (reference sequence). Trimming took 4 bases from V and 5 from J, leaving 15 bases between them. The CDR3 length is 14 residues. As DNA, the CDR3 is TGTGCCAGCAGCCCCCCCTGGAACAGGGAGACCCAGTACTTC. Its translation is CASSPPWNRETQYF.

The V call is TRBV23-1, the J call TRBJ2-7, with 7 bases aligning to TRBD1. TRBV23-1 is labeled an ORF, and its function is uncertain. There are 15 residues in the CDR3. V lost 7 bases to trimming and J lost 3 bases; unmatched junction nucleotides: 12. CDR3 residues: CASKPPGQTNYEQYV. CDR3 nucleotides: TGCGCCAGCAAACCGCCGGGACAGACAAACTACGAGCAGTACGTC.

The CDR3, as DNA: TGCGCCAGCAGACGGGACAGGGGGCGCGGCTACGAGCAGTACTTC. This codes for CASRRDRGRGYEQYF. The chain has TRBV4-1 and TRBJ2-7; 12 nucleotides agree with TRBD1. The CDR3 extends over 15 amino acids. Germline assignment: CDR1 MGHRA and CDR2 YSYEKL. V gave up 6 bases and J gave up 3 bases; unmatched junction bases: 6.

The rearrangement uses TRBV5-1 and TRBJ2-1, with D possibly being TRBD1 (5 bases). Germline CDR1 and CDR2: SGHRS and YFSETQ. Trimming took off 2 bases at V and 5 bases at J, with 14 bases between the two ends. There are 15 residues in the CDR3. The CDR3: CASSFDSQQNNEQFF. Written as DNA, the CDR3 is TGCGCCAGCAGCTTCGACAGCCAGCAAAACAATGAGCAGTTCTTC.

This clone was counted a single time. The genes are TRBV6-5 and TRBJ2-3; weak D call: TRBD1 (6 bases). Germline loops: CDR1 MNHEY, CDR2 SVGAGI. The CDR3 contains 14 residues. V dropped 2 bases and J dropped 2 bases, with 8 bases sitting between them. This CDR3 reads CASSYRTATDTQYF. The CDR3 DNA reads TGTGCCAGCAGTTACAGGACAGCCACAGATACGCAGTATTTT.

The genes are TRBV28 and TRBJ1-6; no clear D gene. From germline, CDR1 is MDHEN and CDR2 SYDVKM. Between the trimmed V and J ends, which lost 5 bases and 10 bases, there was a span of 12 bases. The CDR3 contains 13 residues. CDR3 region: CASSLFLESPLHF. CDR3 sequence (DNA): TGTGCCAGCAGTCTGTTCCTGGAGTCACCCCTCCACTTT.